This TCR beta chain was identified during a study of blood T cell repertoires in COVID-19. V lost 4 bases, J lost 13 bases, and 12 bases stayed unmatched. The CDR3 has 14 residues. Per germline, CDR1 LGHNA and CDR2 YNFKEQ. The authors' processing: Nucleated cell counts were estimated from reference gene primer amplification. The data were produced by immunoSEQ multiplex PCR, yet TCRdb's version contains in-frame clones alone and is incomplete. V and J calls and clone size are copied from that table; D and trimming were computed from the DNA. The table includes about 110,000 clones, 70% to 90% detected once.

Source material: peripheral blood. The clonotype was recovered from a human donor in a cohort sampled during active COVID-19. The chain has TRBV4-2 and TRBJ1-4; 7 nucleotides align to TRBD1. CDR3 sequence: CASSPTGVQGGLFF. The DNA for the CDR3 is TGTGCCAGCAGCCCCACAGGGGTTCAAGGGGGACTGTTTTTT.